This passage covers 32 T cell receptor beta chains from one sample sequenced in a study of T cell responses to AZD1222 COVID-19 vaccine. The method was immunoSEQ multiplex PCR; TCRdb's version includes in-frame clones alone and lacks a portion of them. The sample holds about 200,000 clones, approximately 94% seen once. Source: peripheral blood, taken 28 days after the second AZD1222 dose. The receptor set was obtained from an adult who received the AZD1222 COVID-19 vaccine.

The chain carries TRBV3-1 (or the pseudogene TRBV3-2) and TRBJ1-6, with D tentatively TRBD1 (5 bases). The CDR3 runs to 14 residues. Germline-derived CDR1 and CDR2 are LGHDT and YNNKEL (reference sequence). Deletions cut 1 base from V and 16 bases from J, with 17 bases between. The CDR3 DNA sequence: TGTGCCAGCAGCCAAGCCCTTGTGGGGCCAATGCTCCACTTT. Translated: CASSQALVGPMLHF.

The chain employs TRBV14 and TRBJ1-6; 9 bases align to TRBD1. Trimming took 6 bases from V and 7 from J; bases not matched to a gene: 7. Per the germline V gene, CDR1 is SGHDN and CDR2 is FVKESK. CDR3 length: 15 amino acids. DNA for the CDR3: TGTGCCAGCAGACTTGGGACAGGGATAAATTCACCCCTCCACTTT. Translation gives CASRLGTGINSPLHF.

V gene TRBV6-5 combines with J gene TRBJ2-5, with TRBD2 identical over 13 bases. Germline CDR1 reads MNHEY; CDR2 reads SVGAGI. Germline trimming cut 5 bases from V and 4 bases from J; bases unmatched to any gene: 4. The CDR3 runs to 15 residues. The CDR3 reads CASSIGTSGAETQYF. Written as DNA, the CDR3 is TGTGCCAGCAGTATCGGGACTAGCGGGGCAGAGACCCAGTACTTC.

The chain links TRBV29-1 to TRBJ1-2; the D gene is possibly TRBD1 (5 bases). Trimming shortened V by 0 bases and J by 1 base, and 18 bases separated the two germline ends. The V gene's germline CDR1 is SQVTM and CDR2 ANQGSEA. The CDR3 is made up of 17 amino acids. The CDR3 DNA reads as TGCAGCGTTGAAGAAGAGGGGCCCCTCAATTTTAACTATGGCTACACCTTC. Its translation is CSVEEEGPLNFNYGYTF.

The chain employs TRBV6-5 and TRBJ1-2; D gene unclear. There are 13 residues in the CDR3. V gave up 5 bases and J gave up 5 bases, with 12 bases separating them. Germline CDR1 MNHEY, CDR2 SVGAGI. The CDR3 nucleotides are TGTGCCAGCAGTCAACTTCGAGGGTATGGCTACACCTTC. The encoded protein is CASSQLRGYGYTF.

This chain joins TRBV7-2 and TRBJ2-5; D uncertain. Germline values: CDR1 SGHTA, CDR2 FQGNSA. The CDR3 totals 12 residues. The V gene lost 5 bases and the J gene lost 2 bases, with 6 bases spanning the gap. The CDR3 DNA follows: TGTGCCAGCAGCCCCTATCAAGAGACCCAGTACTTC. Amino acid sequence: CASSPYQETQYF.

This clone was picked up one time. CDR3 sequence reads: CASSSLSGAIYEQYF. DNA of the CDR3: TGTGCCAGCAGCTCATTGAGTGGGGCCATATACGAGCAGTACTTC. The chain combines TRBV7-2 with TRBJ2-7, with D possibly matching TRBD1 (5 bases). Germline CDR1 is SGHTA and CDR2 is FQGNSA. The CDR3 spans 15 residues. Trimming took 4 bases from V and 4 from J, leaving 17 bases between them.

This chain uses TRBV6-1 with TRBJ2-5, with a weak D call TRBD1 (5 bases). The CDR3 is 16 residues long. Germline CDR1 reads MNHNS; CDR2 reads SASEGT. The ends were cut back, 2 bases at V and 5 bases at J, with 18 bases in the middle. CDR3: CASSEHFGRVGETQYF. The DNA for the CDR3 is TGTGCCAGCAGTGAACACTTCGGCAGGGTGGGCGAGACCCAGTACTTC.

This clone was seen a single time. V and J are TRBV6-2 or TRBV6-3 and TRBJ1-1; D remains unclear. V was clipped by 2 bases and J by 1 base, with 5 bases between them. CDR3 length equals 13 residues. Per the germline V gene, CDR1 is MNHEY and CDR2 is SVGEGT. CDR3: CASSYGGNTEAFF. CDR3 in DNA: TGTGCCAGCAGTTACGGCGGGAACACTGAAGCTTTCTTT.

This clone appeared once. This chain links TRBV11-2 with TRBJ1-3, with D possibly being TRBD1 (5 bases). Germline V gives CDR1 SGHAT, CDR2 FQNNGV. With 4 bases removed from V and 1 base from J, the gap between germline ends came to 23 bases. The CDR3 is made up of 19 amino acids. The CDR3 protein is CASSSGRAHRGSSGNTIYF. CDR3 DNA: TGTGCCAGCAGCTCGGGTCGGGCCCACCGGGGGAGTTCTGGAAACACCATATATTTT.

Here the CDR3 reads CASSQERQETYEQYF. The CDR3 bases are TGCGCCAGCAGCCAAGAACGACAGGAGACCTACGAGCAGTACTTC. The chain has TRBV4-1 and TRBJ2-7; D is perhaps TRBD1 (6 bases). Germline CDR1 is MGHRA and CDR2 is YSYEKL. V lost 0 bases, J lost 2 bases, and 11 bases lay in between. The CDR3 runs to 15 residues.

This chain links TRBV7-3 with TRBJ2-1; D tentatively fits TRBD1 or TRBD2 (5 bases each). Trimming removed 5 bases at V and 4 bases at J, with 15 bases between. The germline gives CDR1 SGHTA, CDR2 FQGTGA. The CDR3 is made up of 15 amino acids. The CDR3 reads CASSSTGGPYNEQFF. The DNA of the CDR3 is TGTGCCAGCAGCAGTACTGGGGGACCTTACAATGAGCAGTTCTTC.

About this clone itself: Mismatch with germline at one junction end may stem from a read error. For the CDR3, the DNA is TGTGCCAGCAGCCATCGCGGACAGCGATATAATTCACCCCTTCACTTT. Protein sequence: CASSHRGQRYNSPLHF. The rearrangement joins TRBV3-1 (or the pseudogene TRBV3-2) to TRBJ1-6; a weak D match, TRBD1 (6 bases). Germline V gives CDR1 LGHDT, CDR2 YNNKEL (reference sequence). The CDR3 is 16 amino acids.

This rearrangement joins TRBV24-1 to TRBJ2-1; TRBD1 matches at 12 bases. The CDR3 extends over 16 amino acids. V lost 3 bases and J lost 7; bases outside the gene matches: 6. CDR1 KGHDR and CDR2 SFDVKD come from the germline V gene. The CDR3 nucleotides read TGTGCCACCAGTGATAGCCGGGACAGGGGGCGAAATGAGCAGTTCTTC. This encodes CATSDSRDRGRNEQFF.

The chain joins TRBV2 to TRBJ1-1, with 7 bases aligning to TRBD1. Germline CDR1 reads SNHLY; CDR2 reads FYNNEI. Unmatched junction bases numbered 7, after V lost 6 bases and J lost 0 bases. CDR3 length equals 15 residues. The CDR3 loop reads CASRKGQLLNTEAFF. CDR3 in DNA: TGTGCCAGCAGGAAGGGACAGCTATTGAACACTGAAGCTTTCTTT.

This sequence joins TRBV9 and TRBJ1-1; D may be TRBD1 (5 bases). The CDR3 contains 15 residues. V was shortened by 0 bases and J by 1 base, with 10 bases between the two germline ends. Germline CDR1 is SGDLS and CDR2 is YYNGEE. CDR3 nucleotide sequence: TGTGCCAGCAGCGTAGGACAGCGGGGGAACACTGAAGCTTTCTTT. Protein sequence: CASSVGQRGNTEAFF. The entire variable domain, with the rest obtained from reference TRBV9 and TRBJ1-1, is as follows: DSGVTQTPKHLITATGQRVTLRCSPRSGDLSVYWYQQSLDQGLQFLIQYYNGEERAKGNILERFSAQQFPDLHSELNLSSLELGDSALYFCASSVGQRGNTEAFFGQGTRLTVV.

V and J are TRBV10-3 and TRBJ1-1; perhaps TRBD1 as D (5 bases). The V end lost 2 bases, the J end lost 6 bases, and 10 bases lay between the germline ends. This CDR3 contains 13 residues. From germline, CDR1 is ENHRY and CDR2 SYGVKD. For the CDR3, the DNA is TGTGCCATCAGTGAGAAGGGGCAGGCTGAAGCTTTCTTT. Its protein is CAISEKGQAEAFF.

The J gene is TRBJ1-1, the V gene TRBV24-1; D not certain. The CDR3 consists of 16 residues. Between the trimmed V and J ends, which lost 3 bases and 1 base, there was a span of 14 bases. Germline CDR1 is KGHDR and CDR2 is SFDVKD. CDR3 residues: CATSDPWTQENTEAFF. The CDR3 nucleotides read TGTGCCACCAGTGATCCCTGGACCCAGGAGAACACTGAAGCTTTCTTT.

V gene TRBV6-5 combines with J gene TRBJ1-2; D might be TRBD1 (6 bases). Trimming pared 4 bases from V and 3 bases from J, leaving 9 bases between. CDR1 is MNHEY, CDR2 SVGAGI, per germline. The CDR3 is 13 amino acids. The CDR3 here is CASSSQGHYGYTF. The CDR3 DNA reads TGTGCCAGCAGTTCGCAGGGGCACTATGGCTACACCTTC.

This clone was seen only once. The chain is built from TRBV2 and TRBJ1-4, with D possibly TRBD1 on 5 matching bases. The CDR3 has 12 amino acids. Trimming stripped 5 bases from V and 8 bases from J, with 9 bases between. CDR1 and CDR2 from the germline V gene are SNHLY and FYNNEI. The CDR3 sequence: CASSYGAEKLFF. As DNA, the CDR3 is TGTGCCAGCAGTTATGGGGCGGAAAAACTGTTTTTT.

The rearrangement uses TRBV15 and TRBJ2-7, with 9 bases that match TRBD1. CDR3 length: 15 amino acids. After removal of 5 bases from V and 7 bases from J, the junction contained 12 bases not matched to a gene. The germline V gene has CDR1 LNHNV and CDR2 YYDKDF (reference sequence). DNA for the CDR3: TGTGCCACCAGCGCCGACAGGGGGTTCTCTAGGGAGCAGTACTTC. It is translated as CATSADRGFSREQYF.

The V and J genes are TRBV19 and TRBJ1-4, with D possibly TRBD1 on 6 matching bases. This CDR3 comprises 15 residues. The germline V and J ends were trimmed by 5 bases and 4 bases, with 14 bases remaining between them. The germline gives CDR1 LNHDA, CDR2 SQIVND (reference sequence). The CDR3 DNA reads TGTGCCAGTAGTGATCTTGGGGGCCTTAATGAAAAACTGTTTTTT. This translates into CASSDLGGLNEKLFF.

The CDR3 bases are TGTGCCACCTCGGACAGGGAAGCTTTCTTT. As protein: CATSDREAFF. The chain employs TRBV10-3 and TRBJ1-1; 7 nucleotides match TRBD1. CDR3 size: 10 residues. The V and J ends lost 10 bases and 8 bases, in that order; junction bases with no gene match: 4. Germline V gene data show CDR1 as ENHRY and CDR2 as SYGVKD.

The rearrangement uses TRBV29-1 and TRBJ2-7, with D tentatively TRBD1 or TRBD2 (5 bases each). Trimming took 5 bases from V and 5 from J, leaving 22 bases between them. The CDR3 has 15 amino acids. CDR1 and CDR2 (germline): SQVTM, ANQGSEA. Written as DNA, the CDR3 is TGCAGCGTTTCTAGGGACGGGGATGAGTGGGACGAGCAGTACTTC. It codes for CSVSRDGDEWDEQYF.

This chain connects TRBV9 to TRBJ1-1, with 9 bases aligning to TRBD1. J was trimmed by 4 bases and V by 0 bases; bases with no gene match: 4. Germline assignment: CDR1 SGDLS and CDR2 YYNGEE. The CDR3 has 15 amino acids. CDR3 sequence: CASSVAGQGITEAFF. CDR3 DNA sequence: TGTGCCAGCAGCGTAGCCGGACAGGGGATCACTGAAGCTTTCTTT.

V and J are TRBV3-1 (or the pseudogene TRBV3-2) and TRBJ2-5; TRBD2 matches at 7 bases. J lost 5 bases, V lost 3 bases, and 6 bases had no gene match. The germline CDR1 and CDR2 sequences are LGHDT and YNNKEL (reference sequence). The CDR3 loop spans 14 amino acids. CDR3 DNA: TGTGCCAGCAGCCAGGAGGGAGGGAAGGAGACCCAGTACTTC. It encodes CASSQEGGKETQYF.

The V call is TRBV2, the J call TRBJ1-3, with 7 nucleotides matching TRBD1. V gave up 6 bases and J gave up 4 bases; unmatched junction bases: 9. This CDR3 contains 15 residues. The V gene's germline CDR1 is SNHLY and CDR2 FYNNEI. The CDR3 sequence: CASRSDRVLGNTIYF. DNA of the CDR3: TGTGCCAGCAGGAGCGACAGGGTGCTCGGAAACACCATATATTTT.

In its sample, this clone was seen once. J is TRBJ2-2 and V is TRBV27; D gene uncertain. This CDR3 has 12 amino acids. Germline-derived CDR1 and CDR2 are MNHEY and SMNVEV (reference sequence). Between the trimmed V and J ends, which lost 3 bases and 5 bases, there was a span of 4 bases. CDR3 in DNA: TGTGCCAGCAGTTTTCAGACCGGGGAGCTGTTTTTT. Translating gives CASSFQTGELFF.

In this sample, this clone turned up once. This chain links TRBV11-2 with TRBJ2-3; possibly TRBD2 for D (6 bases). The CDR3 is 16 residues long. In germline, CDR1 is SGHAT, CDR2 FQNNGV. V was pared by 1 base and J by 1 base, with 12 bases between. CDR3 residues: CASSLVGSSGTDTQYF. In DNA form, the CDR3 reads TGTGCCAGCAGCTTAGTAGGGTCTAGCGGCACAGATACGCAGTATTTT.

The chain joins TRBV7-2 to TRBJ2-1; TRBD1 is a possible D gene (6 bases). The CDR3 sequence is 13 residues long. V lost 1 base and J 9 bases, leaving 10 bases between the germline ends. Germline CDR1 SGHTA, CDR2 FQGNSA. Here the CDR3 reads CASSLDRETEQFF. DNA of the CDR3: TGTGCCAGCAGCTTAGACAGGGAAACTGAGCAGTTCTTC.

The J gene is TRBJ1-1, the V gene TRBV3-1 (or the pseudogene TRBV3-2); D gene ambiguous. Between the trimmed V and J ends, which lost 3 bases and 7 bases, there was a span of 9 bases. The CDR3 length is 12 residues. Per the germline V gene, CDR1 is LGHDT and CDR2 is YNNKEL (reference sequence). The CDR3 here is CASSHETVEAFF. The CDR3 DNA reads TGTGCCAGCAGCCACGAGACGGTTGAAGCTTTCTTT.

In DNA form, the CDR3 reads TGTGCCAGCAGCTTAAATGGGGGGAGCACAGATACGCAGTATTTT. Its protein is CASSLNGGSTDTQYF. V usage is TRBV7-3 and J usage is TRBJ2-3, with D possibly TRBD2 on 6 matching bases. V lost 1 base and J 0 bases, leaving 8 bases between the germline ends. Germline V gene data show CDR1 as SGHTA and CDR2 as FQGTGA. There are 15 residues in the CDR3. Full variable domain (missing parts from reference TRBV7-3 and TRBJ2-3): GAGVSQTPSNKVTEKGKYVELRCDPISGHTALYWYRQSLGQGPEFLIYFQGTGAADDSGLPNDRFFAVRPEGSVSTLKIQRTERGDSAVYLCASSLNGGSTDTQYFGPGTRLTVL.